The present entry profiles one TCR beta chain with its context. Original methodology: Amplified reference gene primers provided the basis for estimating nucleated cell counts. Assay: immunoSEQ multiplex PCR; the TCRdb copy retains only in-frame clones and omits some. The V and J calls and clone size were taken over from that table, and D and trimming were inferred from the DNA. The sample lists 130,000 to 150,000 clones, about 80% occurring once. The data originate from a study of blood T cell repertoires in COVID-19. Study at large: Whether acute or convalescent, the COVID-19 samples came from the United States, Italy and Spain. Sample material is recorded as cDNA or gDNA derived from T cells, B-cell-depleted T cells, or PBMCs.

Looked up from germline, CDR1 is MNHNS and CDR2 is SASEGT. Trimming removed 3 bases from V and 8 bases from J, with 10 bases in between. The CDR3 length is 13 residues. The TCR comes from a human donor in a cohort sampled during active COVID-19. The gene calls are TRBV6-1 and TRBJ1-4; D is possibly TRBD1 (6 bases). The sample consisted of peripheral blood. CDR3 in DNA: TGTGCCAGCAGTGAGATGGACAGCGAAAAACTGTTTTTT. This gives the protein CASSEMDSEKLFF.